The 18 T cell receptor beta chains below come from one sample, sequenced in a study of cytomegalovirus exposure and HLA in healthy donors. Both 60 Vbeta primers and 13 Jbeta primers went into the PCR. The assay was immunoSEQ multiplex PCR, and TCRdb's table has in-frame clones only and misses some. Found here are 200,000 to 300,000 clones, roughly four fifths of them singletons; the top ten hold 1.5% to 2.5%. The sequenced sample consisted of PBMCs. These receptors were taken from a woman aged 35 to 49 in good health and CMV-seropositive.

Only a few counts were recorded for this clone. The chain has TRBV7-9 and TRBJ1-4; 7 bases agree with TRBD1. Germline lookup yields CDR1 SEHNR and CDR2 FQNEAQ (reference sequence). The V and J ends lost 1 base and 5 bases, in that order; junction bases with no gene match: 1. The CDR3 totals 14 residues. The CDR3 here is CASSLGGGNEKLFF. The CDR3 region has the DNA TGTGCCAGCAGCTTAGGAGGGGGCAATGAAAAACTGTTTTTT.

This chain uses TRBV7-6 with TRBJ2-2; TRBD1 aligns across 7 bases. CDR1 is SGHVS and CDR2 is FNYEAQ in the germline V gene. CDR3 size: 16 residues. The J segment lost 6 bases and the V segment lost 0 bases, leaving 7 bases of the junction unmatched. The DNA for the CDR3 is TGTGCCAGCAGCTTAGCCTGGCGAAGGGGGCCCGGGGAGCTGTTTTTT. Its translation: CASSLAWRRGPGELFF.

The CDR3 DNA reads as TGTGCCACTTCAAAGTTAGCGGGAGGGGCAGATACGCAGTATTTT. Residues: CATSKLAGGADTQYF. The chain employs TRBV19 and TRBJ2-3, with TRBD2 matching over 11 bases. The CDR3 has 15 amino acids. Germline-derived CDR1 and CDR2 are LNHDA and SQIVND (reference sequence). V shed 10 bases, J shed 4 bases, and the junction held 10 bases outside the gene matches.

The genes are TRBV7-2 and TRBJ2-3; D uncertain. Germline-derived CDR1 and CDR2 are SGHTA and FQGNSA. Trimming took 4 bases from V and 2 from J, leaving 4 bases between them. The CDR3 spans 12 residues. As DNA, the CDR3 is TGTGCCAGCAGCTCCTTCACAGATACGCAGTATTTT. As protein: CASSSFTDTQYF.

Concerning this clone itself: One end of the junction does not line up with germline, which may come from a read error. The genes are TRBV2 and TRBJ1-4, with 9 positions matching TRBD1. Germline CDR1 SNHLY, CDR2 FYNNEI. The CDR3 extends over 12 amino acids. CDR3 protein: CASSVVRDRVIF. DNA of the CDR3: TGTGCCAGCAGTGTAGTTAGGGACAGGGTTATTTTT.

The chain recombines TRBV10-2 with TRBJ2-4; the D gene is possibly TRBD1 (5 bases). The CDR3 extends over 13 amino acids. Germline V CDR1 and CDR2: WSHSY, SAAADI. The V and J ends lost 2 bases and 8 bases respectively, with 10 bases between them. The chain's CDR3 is CASSEPDMYIQYF. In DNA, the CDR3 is TGCGCCAGCAGTGAGCCGGACATGTACATTCAGTACTTC.

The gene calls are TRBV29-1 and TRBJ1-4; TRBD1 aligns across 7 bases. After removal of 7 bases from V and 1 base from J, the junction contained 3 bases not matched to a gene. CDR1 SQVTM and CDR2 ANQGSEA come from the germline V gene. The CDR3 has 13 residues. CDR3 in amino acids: CSGRTGTNEKLFF. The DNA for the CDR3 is TGCAGCGGGCGGACAGGAACTAATGAAAAACTGTTTTTT.

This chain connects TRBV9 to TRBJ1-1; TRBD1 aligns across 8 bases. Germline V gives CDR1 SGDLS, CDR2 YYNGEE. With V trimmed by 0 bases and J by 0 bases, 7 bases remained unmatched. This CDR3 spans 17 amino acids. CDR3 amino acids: CASSVDGQGLMNTEAFF. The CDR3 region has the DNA TGTGCCAGCAGCGTAGATGGACAGGGACTCATGAACACTGAAGCTTTCTTT.

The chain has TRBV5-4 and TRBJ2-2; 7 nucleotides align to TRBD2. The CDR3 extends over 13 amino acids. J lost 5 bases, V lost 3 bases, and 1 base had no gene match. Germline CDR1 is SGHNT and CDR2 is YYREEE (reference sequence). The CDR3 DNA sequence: TGTGCCAGCAGCTGGGGGGGGACCGGGGAGCTGTTTTTT. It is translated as CASSWGGTGELFF.

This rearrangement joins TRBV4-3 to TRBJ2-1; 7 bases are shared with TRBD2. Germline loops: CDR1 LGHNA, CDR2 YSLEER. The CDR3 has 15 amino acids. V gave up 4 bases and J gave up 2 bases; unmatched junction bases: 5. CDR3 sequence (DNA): TGCGCCAGCAGCCTGGGGGGGAACACCTACAATGAGCAGTTCTTC. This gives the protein CASSLGGNTYNEQFF.

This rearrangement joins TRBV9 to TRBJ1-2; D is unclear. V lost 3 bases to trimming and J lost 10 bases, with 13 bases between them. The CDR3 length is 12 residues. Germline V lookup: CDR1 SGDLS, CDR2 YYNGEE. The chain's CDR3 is CASSASLGVYTF. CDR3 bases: TGTGCCAGCAGCGCCTCACTCGGAGTCTACACCTTC.

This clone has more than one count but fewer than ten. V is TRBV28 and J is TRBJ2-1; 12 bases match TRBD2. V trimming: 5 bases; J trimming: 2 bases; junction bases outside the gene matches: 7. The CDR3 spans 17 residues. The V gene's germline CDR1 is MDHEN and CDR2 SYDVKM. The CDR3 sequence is CASSTGTSGRPYNEQFF. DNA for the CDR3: TGTGCCAGCAGTACCGGCACTAGCGGGAGGCCCTACAATGAGCAGTTCTTC.

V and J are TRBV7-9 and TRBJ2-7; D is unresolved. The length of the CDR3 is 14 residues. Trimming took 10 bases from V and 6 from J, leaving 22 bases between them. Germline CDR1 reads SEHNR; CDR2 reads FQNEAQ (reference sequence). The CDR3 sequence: CATQPWHDGSEQYF. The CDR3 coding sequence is TGTGCCACCCAACCTTGGCACGACGGGTCCGAGCAGTACTTC.

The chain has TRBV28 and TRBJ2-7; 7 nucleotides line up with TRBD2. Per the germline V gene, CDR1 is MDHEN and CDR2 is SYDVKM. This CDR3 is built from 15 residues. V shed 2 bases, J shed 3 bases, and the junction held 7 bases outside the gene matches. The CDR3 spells CASSLLGTTYYEQYF. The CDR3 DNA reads TGTGCCAGCAGTTTACTCGGGACTACCTACTACGAGCAGTACTTC.

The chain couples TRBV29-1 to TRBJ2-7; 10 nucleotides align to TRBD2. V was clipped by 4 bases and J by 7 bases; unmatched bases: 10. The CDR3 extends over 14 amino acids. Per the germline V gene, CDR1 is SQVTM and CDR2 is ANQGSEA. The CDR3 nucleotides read TGCAGCGTTGGTAGCCTAGCGGGAGTAGGTGAGCAGTACTTC. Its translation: CSVGSLAGVGEQYF.

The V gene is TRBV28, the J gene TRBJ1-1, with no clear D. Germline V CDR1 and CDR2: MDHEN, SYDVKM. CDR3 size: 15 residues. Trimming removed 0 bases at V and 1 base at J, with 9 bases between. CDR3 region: CASSLWYSGNTEAFF. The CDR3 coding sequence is TGTGCCAGCAGTTTATGGTACAGCGGGAACACTGAAGCTTTCTTT.

The CDR3 loop reads CASSQDRQENQPQHF. DNA of the CDR3: TGCGCCAGCAGCCAAGATAGACAGGAGAATCAGCCCCAGCATTTT. The V gene is TRBV4-3, the J gene TRBJ1-5; a possible D gene is TRBD1 (6 bases). The CDR3 loop spans 15 amino acids. V was trimmed by 0 bases and J by 4 bases, leaving 10 bases between them. Germline V gives CDR1 LGHNA, CDR2 YSLEER.

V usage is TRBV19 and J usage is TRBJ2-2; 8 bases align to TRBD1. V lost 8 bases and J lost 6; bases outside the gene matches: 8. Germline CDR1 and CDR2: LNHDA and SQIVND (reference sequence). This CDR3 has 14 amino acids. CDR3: CASSKLGQAGELFF. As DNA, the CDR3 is TGTGCCAGTTCTAAATTGGGACAGGCCGGGGAGCTGTTTTTT.